This passage covers 12 T cell receptor beta chains from one sample sequenced in a study of ipilimumab plus nivolumab after autologous stem cell transplantation (dated by TCRdb to 2020 to 2022). Libraries were made using the immunoSEQ multiplex PCR assay. TCRdb took over this immuneACCESS table, retaining in-frame rearrangements with V and J assigned. Such tables are incomplete; in checked studies, under half of the missing clones stem from an unresolved V gene, and the remainder is unexplained. The sample yields around 84,000 clones; approximately 86% were counted once. Of the sample, 2.2% is held by the ten largest clones. The specimen comprised PBMCs, sampled in a trial of ipilimumab plus nivolumab as post-transplant consolidation. Receptor source: a male donor with diffuse large B-cell lymphoma.

The chain uses TRBV12-5 and TRBJ2-5; TRBD2 aligns across 13 bases. Germline trimming cut 1 base from V and 3 bases from J; bases unmatched to any gene: 11. The CDR3 loop spans 19 amino acids. Germline V gives CDR1 LGHNT, CDR2 FRNRAP. The CDR3 region has the DNA TGTGCTAGTGGTTTGGGCGGACTAGCGGGGGCTCCCAAGAAAGAGACCCAGTACTTC. Protein sequence: CASGLGGLAGAPKKETQYF.

The V call is TRBV2, the J call TRBJ2-7; D possibly corresponds to TRBD2 (6 bases). CDR1 SNHLY and CDR2 FYNNEI come from the germline V gene. There are 16 residues in the CDR3. V was cut by 2 bases and J by 6 bases, with 20 bases left in between. The CDR3 loop is CASSEHSTGGVAEQYF. The CDR3 DNA is TGTGCCAGCAGTGAACACTCAACAGGAGGGGTTGCCGAGCAGTACTTC.

The table lists this clone with a count of one. The chain carries TRBV7-2 and TRBJ1-1, with unresolved D. With 4 bases removed from V and 2 bases from J, the gap between germline ends came to 8 bases. The length of the CDR3 is 13 residues. CDR1 SGHTA and CDR2 FQGNSA come from the germline V gene. The CDR3 loop is CASSSGGNTEAFF. The CDR3 DNA sequence: TGTGCCAGCAGCTCCGGCGGAAACACTGAAGCTTTCTTT.

This clone was seen only once. The chain links TRBV5-6 to TRBJ1-1; D call uncertain. This CDR3 is 13 amino acids long. Trimming pared 7 bases from V and 1 base from J, leaving 11 bases between. Germline CDR1 and CDR2: SGHDT and YYEEEE. For the CDR3, the DNA is TGTGCCAGCTGGATATGGCCGAACACTGAAGCTTTCTTT. It encodes CASWIWPNTEAFF.

J is TRBJ2-5 and V is TRBV11-2; D is unresolved. V dropped 3 bases and J dropped 4 bases, with 6 bases sitting between them. The CDR3 is 12 amino acids. Germline CDR1 SGHAT, CDR2 FQNNGV. This chain's CDR3 is CASSLDPETQYF. CDR3 bases: TGTGCCAGCAGCTTGGACCCAGAGACCCAGTACTTC.

This clone turned up a few times. The chain carries TRBV2 and TRBJ2-7, with D possibly matching TRBD1 (6 bases). This CDR3 region has 13 residues. V was pared by 8 bases and J by 4 bases, with 15 bases between. Germline-derived CDR1 and CDR2 are SNHLY and FYNNEI. DNA for the CDR3: TGTGCCAGCGGGACACAGAAGGGTTACGAGCAGTACTTC. Translated: CASGTQKGYEQYF.

This chain uses TRBV29-1 with TRBJ2-1, with D tentatively TRBD2 (5 bases). CDR3 size: 11 residues. Trimming removed 4 bases at V and 6 bases at J, with 7 bases between. In germline, CDR1 is SQVTM, CDR2 ANQGSEA. The CDR3 here is CSVVLVNEQFF. CDR3 in DNA: TGCAGCGTTGTACTAGTCAATGAGCAGTTCTTC.

The V call is TRBV7-2, the J call TRBJ2-1; 7 nucleotides align to TRBD1. This CDR3 contains 13 residues. Trimming cost V 3 bases and J 15 bases; bases outside gene matches: 11. In germline, CDR1 is SGHTA, CDR2 FQGNSA. In DNA, the CDR3 is TGTGCCAGCAGCTTGGGGACAGCATCCCCTCCGTTCTTC. Translation: CASSLGTASPPFF.

The chain links TRBV18 to TRBJ1-2, with TRBD1 identical over 10 bases. This CDR3 has 14 amino acids. The trim removed 6 bases at V and 4 bases at J, leaving 5 bases unmatched. In germline, CDR1 is KGHSH, CDR2 LQKENI. CDR3 sequence (DNA): TGTGCCAGCTCCTGGACAGGGGGTCCCTATGGCTACACCTTC. Protein sequence: CASSWTGGPYGYTF.

Points on this clone: One end of the junction varies from germline; a read error may be responsible. J is TRBJ1-6 and V is TRBV6-1; TRBD1 is a possible D gene (6 bases). CDR1 is MNHNS, CDR2 SASEGT, per germline. CDR3 length equals 12 residues. The DNA for the CDR3 is TGTGCCTTAGCTCCCCCCGGGGGACACCCTGACTTT. Its translation: CALAPPGGHPDF.

This sequence joins TRBV4-2 and TRBJ2-4; D unclear. From germline, CDR1 is LGHNA and CDR2 YNFKEQ. Between the trimmed V and J ends, which lost 4 bases and 0 bases, there was a span of 19 bases. This CDR3 comprises 18 residues. CDR3 sequence (DNA): TGTGCCAGCAGCCTCCCCGGCATAGGGTCGGTAGCCAAAAACATTCAGTACTTC. It translates to CASSLPGIGSVAKNIQYF.

The genes are TRBV5-1 and TRBJ1-2; 7 bases fit TRBD1. V shed 3 bases, J shed 6 bases, and the junction held 2 bases outside the gene matches. Germline V CDR1 and CDR2: SGHRS, YFSETQ. The CDR3 extends over 12 amino acids. The CDR3 sequence: CASSSDRNGYTF. In DNA form, the CDR3 reads TGCGCCAGCAGCTCGGACAGGAATGGCTACACCTTC.